This is a list of T cell receptor beta chains from one sample in a study of T cells in localized non-small cell lung cancer. Sequenced by immunoSEQ multiplex PCR; TCRdb stores in-frame clones only, minus some. This sample carries about 43,000 clones, over 75% of them seen once, and the ten largest clones take about 11%. The specimen comprised PBMCs, sampled before any cancer treatment. The receptors derive from a woman aged 40 to 75 with stage II lung adenocarcinoma. The CDR3 runs from the conserved cysteine through the conserved F or W. D genes are given only for firm matches. Size tells how often a clone was seen (once, few, many) or the class of an expanded clone, and some rows leave it out.

cdr3_length: 14
clone_size: .
d_call: TRBD2
j_call: TRBJ2-3
v_call: TRBV6-5
cdr3_nt: TGTGCCAGCCGTCCGGGACTAGCCACAGATACGCAGTATTTT
cdr3_aa: CASRPGLATDTQYF

cdr3_length: 13
clone_size: .
d_call: .
j_call: TRBJ1-2
v_call: TRBV19
cdr3_nt: TGTGCCAGTAATGGCGGATACGACTATGGCTACACCTTC
cdr3_aa: CASNGGYDYGYTF

cdr3_length: 14
clone_size: once
d_call: .
j_call: TRBJ1-2
v_call: TRBV7-2
cdr3_nt: TGTGCCAGCAGCTTAGATTCCGGGAACTATGGCTACACCTTC
cdr3_aa: CASSLDSGNYGYTF

cdr3_length: 13
clone_size: .
d_call: TRBD1
j_call: TRBJ2-3
v_call: TRBV29-1
cdr3_nt: TGCAGCACGGGACAGGCTAGCACAGATACGCAGTATTTT
cdr3_aa: CSTGQASTDTQYF

cdr3_length: 14
clone_size: .
d_call: TRBD2
j_call: TRBJ2-1
v_call: TRBV2
cdr3_nt: TGTGCCAGCAGTGAAGCGCTCGGGGGGACTGAGCAGTTCTTC
cdr3_aa: CASSEALGGTEQFF

cdr3_length: 15
clone_size: .
d_call: TRBD1
j_call: TRBJ1-4
v_call: TRBV10-2
cdr3_nt: TGCGCCAGCAAATTCTCCGGGACAGTTAATGAAAAACTGTTTTTT
cdr3_aa: CASKFSGTVNEKLFF

cdr3_length: 13
clone_size: .
d_call: TRBD2
j_call: TRBJ2-5
v_call: TRBV5-4
cdr3_nt: TGTGCCAGCAGCTTGTTTAGCGGGGAGACCCAGTACTTC
cdr3_aa: CASSLFSGETQYF

cdr3_length: 11
clone_size: few
d_call: .
j_call: TRBJ1-1
v_call: TRBV19
cdr3_nt: TGTGCCAGTAGCGGACAGATAGGGGCTTTCTTT
cdr3_aa: CASSGQIGAFF

cdr3_length: 16
clone_size: .
d_call: TRBD1
j_call: TRBJ2-5
v_call: TRBV6-4
cdr3_nt: TGTGCCAGCAGTGAGGAGGGACAGGGGGGTCCGGAGACCCAGTACTTC
cdr3_aa: CASSEEGQGGPETQYF

cdr3_length: 15
clone_size: .
d_call: TRBD1
j_call: TRBJ2-5
v_call: TRBV28
cdr3_nt: TGTGCCAGCAGTACCGGACAGGGGGCGGCCGAGACCCAGTACTTC
cdr3_aa: CASSTGQGAAETQYF